The T cell receptor beta chain described here comes from a study of blood T cells in healthy people across ages. Study at large: Template-switching capture recovered about one barcoded beta molecule per two T cells.

A J-beta primer mix and a sample-barcoded 5' primer were used in a second PCR of roughly 7 to 12 cycles. MiXCR was run by TCRdb on the 5' RACE reads, yielding one entry per CDR3 protein. In the table there are about a million distinct CDR3 sequences, about 48% of which are singletons. Germline CDR1 is SGHAT and CDR2 is FQNNGV. V was pared by 6 bases and J by 2 bases, with 14 bases between. This CDR3 region has 15 residues. The sample taken for sequencing was blood. This receptor was identified in a man aged 30 to 39 in good health. The V call is TRBV11-2, the J call TRBJ2-1; TRBD1 is a possible D gene (6 bases). CDR3 region: CASRGAKSPYNEQFF. The CDR3 region has the DNA TGTGCCAGCAGGGGGGCAAAGAGCCCCTACAATGAGCAGTTCTTC.